The 4 T cell receptor beta chains below all came from one sample that was sequenced in a study of T cells after yellow fever vaccination. From the 5' RACE reads, TCRdb called clonotypes with MiXCR, one entry per CDR3 protein. The sample comprises 400,000 or so distinct CDR3 sequences, under 7.5% of which are singletons, and about 15% rests with the top ten. The input for sequencing was PBMCs, taken 5 days after the yellow fever booster vaccination. Receptors originate from a man younger than 45 who received the YFV17D yellow fever vaccine.

The V gene is TRBV5-1, the J gene TRBJ2-2; possible D gene TRBD2, 5 bases. The germline V gene has CDR1 SGHRS and CDR2 YFSETQ. Trimming left V 2 bases short and J 2 bases short, with 10 bases between. The CDR3 has 15 amino acids. Here the CDR3 reads CASSFALANTGELFF. The CDR3 DNA follows: TGCGCCAGCAGCTTTGCCCTAGCCAACACCGGGGAGCTGTTTTTT.

The V gene is TRBV28, the J gene TRBJ2-7; 11 bases map to TRBD2. Germline-derived CDR1 and CDR2 are MDHEN and SYDVKM. The ends lost 8 bases at V and 4 bases at J; junction bases unmatched: 13. CDR3 length: 16 residues. The CDR3 DNA reads as TGTGCCAGCTCTTCCTCACTCACTAGCGGGAGTTACGAGCAGTACTTC. As protein: CASSSSLTSGSYEQYF.

The chain couples TRBV7-2 to TRBJ1-2; D is uncertain. Germline CDR1 is SGHTA and CDR2 is FQGNSA. This CDR3 has 16 amino acids. V was clipped by 1 base and J by 2 bases, with 14 bases between them. The CDR3 DNA reads TGTGCCAGCAGCTTAGGGATTCACAGTATCAACTATGGCTACACCTTC. It encodes CASSLGIHSINYGYTF.

Only a few counts were recorded for this clonotype. The chain couples TRBV12-3 or TRBV12-4 to TRBJ2-7, with 8 bases aligning to TRBD1. V lost 6 bases, J lost 6 bases, and 16 bases stayed unmatched. There are 16 residues in the CDR3. CDR3 sequence reads: CASSRGSPSGGLEQYF. The CDR3 bases are TGTGCCAGCAGCCGGGGAAGTCCATCAGGGGGCCTCGAGCAGTACTTC.